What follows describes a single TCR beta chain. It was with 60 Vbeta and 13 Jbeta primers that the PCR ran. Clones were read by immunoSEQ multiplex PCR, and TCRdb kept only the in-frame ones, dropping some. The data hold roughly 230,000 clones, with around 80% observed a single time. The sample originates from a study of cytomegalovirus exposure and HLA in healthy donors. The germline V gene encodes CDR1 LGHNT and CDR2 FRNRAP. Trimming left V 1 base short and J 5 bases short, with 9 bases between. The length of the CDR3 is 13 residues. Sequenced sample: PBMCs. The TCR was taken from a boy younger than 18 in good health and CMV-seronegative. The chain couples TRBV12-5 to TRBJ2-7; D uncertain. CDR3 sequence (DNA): TGTGCTAGTGGTTTGGCAGGTATCGACGAGCAGTACTTC. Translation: CASGLAGIDEQYF.